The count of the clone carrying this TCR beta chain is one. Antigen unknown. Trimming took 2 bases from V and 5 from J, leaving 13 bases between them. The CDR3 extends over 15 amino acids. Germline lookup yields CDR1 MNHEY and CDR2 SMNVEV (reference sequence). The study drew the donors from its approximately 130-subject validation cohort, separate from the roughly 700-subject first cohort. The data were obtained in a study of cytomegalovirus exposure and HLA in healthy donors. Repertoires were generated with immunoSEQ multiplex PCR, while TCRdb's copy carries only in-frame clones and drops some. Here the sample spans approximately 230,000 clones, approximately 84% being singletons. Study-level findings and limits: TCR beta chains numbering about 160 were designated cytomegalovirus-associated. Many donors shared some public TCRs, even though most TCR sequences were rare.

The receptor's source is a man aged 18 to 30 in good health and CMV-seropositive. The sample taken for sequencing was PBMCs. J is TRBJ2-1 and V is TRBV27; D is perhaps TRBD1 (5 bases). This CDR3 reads CASSLMLGQNNEQFF. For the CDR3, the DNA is TGTGCCAGCAGTTTAATGCTGGGGCAGAACAATGAGCAGTTCTTC.